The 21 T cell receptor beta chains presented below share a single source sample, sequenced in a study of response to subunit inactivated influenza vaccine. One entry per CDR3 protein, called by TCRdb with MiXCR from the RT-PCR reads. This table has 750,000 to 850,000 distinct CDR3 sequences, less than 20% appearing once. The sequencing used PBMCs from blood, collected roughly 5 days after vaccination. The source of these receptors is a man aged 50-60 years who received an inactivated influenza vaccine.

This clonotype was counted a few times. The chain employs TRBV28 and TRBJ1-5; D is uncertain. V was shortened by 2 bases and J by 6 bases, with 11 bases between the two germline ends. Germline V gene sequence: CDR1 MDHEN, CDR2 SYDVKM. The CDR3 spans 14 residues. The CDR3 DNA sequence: TGTGCCAGCAGTTTAGGCCCATCGGGTCAGCCCCAGCATTTT. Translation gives CASSLGPSGQPQHF.

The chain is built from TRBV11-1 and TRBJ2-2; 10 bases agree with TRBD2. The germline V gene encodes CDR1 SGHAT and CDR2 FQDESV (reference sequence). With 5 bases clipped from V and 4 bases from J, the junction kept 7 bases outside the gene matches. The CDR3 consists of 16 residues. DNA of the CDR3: TGTGCCAGCAGCCCTTTGGAGCGGGAGGGCACCGGGGAGCTGTTTTTT. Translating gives CASSPLEREGTGELFF. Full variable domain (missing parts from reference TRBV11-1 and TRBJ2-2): EAEVAQSPRYKITEKSQAVAFWCDPISGHATLYWYRQILGQGPELLVQFQDESVVDDSQLPKDRFSAERLKGVDSTLKIQPAELGDSAMYLCASSPLEREGTGELFFGEGSRLTVL.

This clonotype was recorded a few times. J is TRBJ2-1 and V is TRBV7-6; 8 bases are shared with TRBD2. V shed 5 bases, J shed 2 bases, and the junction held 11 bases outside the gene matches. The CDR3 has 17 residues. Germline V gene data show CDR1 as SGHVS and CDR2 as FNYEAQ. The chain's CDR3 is CASSQSREGRPYNEQFF. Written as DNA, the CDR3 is TGTGCCAGCAGCCAAAGTCGGGAGGGCCGCCCCTACAATGAGCAGTTCTTC.

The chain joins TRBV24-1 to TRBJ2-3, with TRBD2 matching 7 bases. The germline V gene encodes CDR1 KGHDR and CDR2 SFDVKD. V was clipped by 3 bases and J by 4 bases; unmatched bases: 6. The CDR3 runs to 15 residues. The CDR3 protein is CATSDAGEQSDTQYF. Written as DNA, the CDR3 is TGTGCCACCAGTGATGCGGGAGAACAGTCAGATACGCAGTATTTT.

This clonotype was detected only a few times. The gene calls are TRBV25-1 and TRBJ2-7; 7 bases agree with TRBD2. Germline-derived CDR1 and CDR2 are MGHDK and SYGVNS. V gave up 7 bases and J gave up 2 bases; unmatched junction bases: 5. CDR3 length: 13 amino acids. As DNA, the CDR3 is TGTGCCAGCACAAGCGGGGTCGCCTACGAGCAGTACTTC. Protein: CASTSGVAYEQYF.

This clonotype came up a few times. CDR3: CASSVGLAVFNTGELFF. CDR3 DNA: TGTGCCAGCAGCGTTGGACTAGCGGTTTTTAACACCGGGGAGCTGTTTTTT. The chain is built from TRBV9 and TRBJ2-2, with 10 bases matching TRBD2. V was pared by 2 bases and J by 2 bases, with 6 bases of the junction left unmatched. CDR3 size: 17 residues. The V gene's germline CDR1 is SGDLS and CDR2 YYNGEE.

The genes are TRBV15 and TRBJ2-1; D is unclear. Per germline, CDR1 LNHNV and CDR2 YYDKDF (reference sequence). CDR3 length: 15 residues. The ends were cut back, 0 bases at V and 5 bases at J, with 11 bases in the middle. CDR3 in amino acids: CATSRDPKFNNEQFF. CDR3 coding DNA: TGTGCCACCAGCAGAGACCCTAAGTTTAACAATGAGCAGTTCTTC.

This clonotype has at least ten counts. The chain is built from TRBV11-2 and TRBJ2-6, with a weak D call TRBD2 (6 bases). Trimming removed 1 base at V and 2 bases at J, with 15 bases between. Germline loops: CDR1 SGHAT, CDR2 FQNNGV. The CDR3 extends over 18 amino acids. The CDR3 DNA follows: TGTGCCAGCAGCTTAGTCGGCTGGGGGGTAACTGGGGCCAACGTCCTGACTTTC. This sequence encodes CASSLVGWGVTGANVLTF. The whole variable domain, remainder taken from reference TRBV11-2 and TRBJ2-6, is EAGVAQSPRYKIIEKRQSVAFWCNPISGHATLYWYQQILGQGPKLLIQFQNNGVVDDSQLPKDRFSAERLKGVDSTLKIQPAKLEDSAVYLCASSLVGWGVTGANVLTFGAGSRLTVL.

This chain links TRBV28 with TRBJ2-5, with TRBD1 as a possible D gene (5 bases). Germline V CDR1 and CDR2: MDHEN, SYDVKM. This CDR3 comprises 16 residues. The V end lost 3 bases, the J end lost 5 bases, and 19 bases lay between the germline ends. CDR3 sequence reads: CASSFSRQPRRETQYF. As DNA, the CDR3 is TGTGCCAGCAGTTTTTCGCGACAGCCCCGGCGGGAGACCCAGTACTTC.

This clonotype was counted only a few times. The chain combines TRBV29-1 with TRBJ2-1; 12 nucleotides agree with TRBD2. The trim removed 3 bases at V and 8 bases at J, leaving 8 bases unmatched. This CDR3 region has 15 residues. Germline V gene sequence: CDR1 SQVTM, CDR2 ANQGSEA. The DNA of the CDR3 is TGCAGCGTTGAGGCTAGCGGGAGGGCCGCAGATGAGCAGTTCTTC. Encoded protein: CSVEASGRAADEQFF.

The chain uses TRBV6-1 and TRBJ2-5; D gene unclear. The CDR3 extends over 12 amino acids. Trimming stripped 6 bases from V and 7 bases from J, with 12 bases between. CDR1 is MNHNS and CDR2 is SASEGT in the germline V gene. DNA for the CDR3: TGTGCCAGCAGACGACTCGCAGGGACCCAGTACTTC. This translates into CASRRLAGTQYF.

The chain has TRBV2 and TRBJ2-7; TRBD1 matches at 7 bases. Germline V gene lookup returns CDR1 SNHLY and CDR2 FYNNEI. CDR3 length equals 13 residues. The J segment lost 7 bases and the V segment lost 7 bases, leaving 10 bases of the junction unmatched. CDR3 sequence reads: CASNVEGGGEQYF. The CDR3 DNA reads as TGTGCCAGCAACGTGGAAGGGGGCGGAGAGCAGTACTTC.

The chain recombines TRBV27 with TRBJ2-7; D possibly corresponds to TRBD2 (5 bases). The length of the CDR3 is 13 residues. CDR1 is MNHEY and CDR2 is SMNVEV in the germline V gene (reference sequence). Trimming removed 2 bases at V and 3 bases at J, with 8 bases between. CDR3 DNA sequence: TGTGCCAGCAGTTTAGGACTGCGCTACGAGCAGTACTTC. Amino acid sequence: CASSLGLRYEQYF.

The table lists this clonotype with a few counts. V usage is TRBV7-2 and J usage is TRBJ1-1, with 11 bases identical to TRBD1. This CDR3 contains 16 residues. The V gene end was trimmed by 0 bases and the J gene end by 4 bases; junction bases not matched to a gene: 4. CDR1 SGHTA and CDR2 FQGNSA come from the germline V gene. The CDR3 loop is CASSLAKGTGGTEAFF. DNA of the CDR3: TGTGCCAGCAGCTTAGCTAAGGGGACAGGGGGCACTGAAGCTTTCTTT.

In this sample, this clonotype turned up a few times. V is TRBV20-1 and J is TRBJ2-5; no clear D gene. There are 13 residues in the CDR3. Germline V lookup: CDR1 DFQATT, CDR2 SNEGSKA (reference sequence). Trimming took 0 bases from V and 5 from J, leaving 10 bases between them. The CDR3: CSARDAWTETQYF. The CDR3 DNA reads TGCAGTGCTAGAGATGCCTGGACGGAGACCCAGTACTTC.

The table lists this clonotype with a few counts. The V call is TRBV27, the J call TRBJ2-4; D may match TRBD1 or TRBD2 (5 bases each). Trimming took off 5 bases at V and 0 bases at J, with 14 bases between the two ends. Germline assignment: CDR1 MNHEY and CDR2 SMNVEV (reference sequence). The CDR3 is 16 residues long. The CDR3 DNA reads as TGTGCCAGCAGTCCGGGACCTCAATTAGCCAAAAACATTCAGTACTTC. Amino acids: CASSPGPQLAKNIQYF.

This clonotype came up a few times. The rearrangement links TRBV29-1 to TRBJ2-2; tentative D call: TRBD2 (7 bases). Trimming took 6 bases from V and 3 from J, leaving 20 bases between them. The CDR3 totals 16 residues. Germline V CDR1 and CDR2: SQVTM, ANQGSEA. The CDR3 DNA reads TGCAGCGTGAGGGAGGCGGGGGCGAGGGACACCGGGGAGCTGTTTTTT. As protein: CSVREAGARDTGELFF.

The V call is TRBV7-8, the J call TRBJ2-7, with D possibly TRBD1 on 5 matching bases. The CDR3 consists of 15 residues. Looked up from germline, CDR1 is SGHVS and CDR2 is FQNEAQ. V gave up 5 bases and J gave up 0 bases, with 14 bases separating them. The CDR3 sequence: CASSNGQGHSYEQYF. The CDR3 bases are TGTGCCAGCAGCAACGGACAAGGCCACTCCTACGAGCAGTACTTC. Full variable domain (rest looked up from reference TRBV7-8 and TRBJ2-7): GAGVSQSPRYKVAKRGQDVALRCDPISGHVSLFWYQQALGQGPEFLTYFQNEAQLDKSGLPSDRFFAERPEGSVSTLKIQRTQQEDSAVYLCASSNGQGHSYEQYFGPGTRLTVT.

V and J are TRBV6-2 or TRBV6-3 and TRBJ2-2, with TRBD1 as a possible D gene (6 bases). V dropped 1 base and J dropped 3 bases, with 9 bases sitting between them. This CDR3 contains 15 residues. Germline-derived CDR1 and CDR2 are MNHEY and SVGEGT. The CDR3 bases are TGTGCCAGCAGTTACTACAGGGCGGACACCGGGGAGCTGTTTTTT. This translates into CASSYYRADTGELFF.

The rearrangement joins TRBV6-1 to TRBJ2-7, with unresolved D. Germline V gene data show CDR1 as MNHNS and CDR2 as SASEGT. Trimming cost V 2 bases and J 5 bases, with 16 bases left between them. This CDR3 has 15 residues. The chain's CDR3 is CASSEQALRYHEQYF. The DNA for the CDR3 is TGTGCCAGCAGTGAACAAGCTTTGAGATACCACGAGCAGTACTTC.

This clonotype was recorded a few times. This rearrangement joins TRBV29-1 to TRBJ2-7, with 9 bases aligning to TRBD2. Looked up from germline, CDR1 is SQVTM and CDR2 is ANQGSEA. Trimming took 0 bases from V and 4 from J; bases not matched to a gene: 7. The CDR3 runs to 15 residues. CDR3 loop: CSVEEVSGRTYEQYF. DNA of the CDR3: TGCAGCGTTGAAGAGGTAAGCGGGAGGACATACGAGCAGTACTTC.